Following are 4 T cell receptor beta chains from one sample sequenced in a study of early T cells in non-severe SARS-CoV-2 infection. TCRdb re-called the 5' RACE reads with MiXCR, one entry per CDR3 protein. The sample yields around 84,000 distinct CDR3 sequences, over 10% seen once. Specimen: whole blood. The receptors here all came from an adult who was a healthcare worker with PCR-confirmed SARS-CoV-2 infection or an uninfected control (not recorded which).

This clonotype has more than one count but fewer than ten. The chain joins TRBV7-6 to TRBJ2-5; tentative D call: TRBD2 (6 bases). Trimming pared 0 bases from V and 5 bases from J, leaving 10 bases between. The germline V gene encodes CDR1 SGHVS and CDR2 FNYEAQ. The CDR3 is 14 residues long. CDR3 in DNA: TGTGCCAGCAGCTTAGCGGAGGGAGAGGAGACCCAGTACTTC. Translating gives CASSLAEGEETQYF. Drawing the rest from reference TRBV7-6 and TRBJ2-5, the complete variable domain is GAGVSQSPRYKVTKRGQDVALRCDPISGHVSLYWYRQALGQGPEFLTYFNYEAQQDKSGLPNDRFSAERPEGSISTLTIQRTEQRDSAMYRCASSLAEGEETQYFGPGTRLLVL.

Ten or more counts support this clonotype. This rearrangement joins TRBV5-1 to TRBJ1-3, with D perhaps matching TRBD1 (5 bases). In germline, CDR1 is SGHRS, CDR2 YFSETQ. The CDR3 covers 15 residues. V was cut by 6 bases and J by 3 bases, with 16 bases left in between. CDR3 loop: CASKTGPTGGNTIYF. The DNA for the CDR3 is TGCGCCAGCAAGACGGGGCCGACCGGTGGAAACACCATATATTTT.

This clonotype was seen ten or more times. The chain is built from TRBV2 and TRBJ2-2, with unresolved D. CDR3 length: 13 residues. V was clipped by 3 bases and J by 3 bases, with 5 bases between them. Germline V gene data show CDR1 as SNHLY and CDR2 as FYNNEI. The CDR3 DNA reads TGTGCCAGCAGTGATGAGTACACCGGGGAGCTGTTTTTT. Amino acid sequence: CASSDEYTGELFF.

A few counts support this clonotype. The rearrangement links TRBV19 to TRBJ2-1; the match to TRBD2 covers 11 bases. Germline loops: CDR1 LNHDA, CDR2 SQIVND (reference sequence). This CDR3 is built from 13 residues. The V gene end was trimmed by 8 bases and the J gene end by 7 bases; junction bases not matched to a gene: 4. CDR3 sequence: CASLAGGINEQFF. DNA for the CDR3: TGTGCCAGTTTAGCGGGGGGGATAAATGAGCAGTTCTTC.